Described below is a single TCR beta chain sequence and its context. The data were obtained in a study of blood T cell repertoires in COVID-19. The V and J ends lost 11 bases and 2 bases, in that order; junction bases with no gene match: 10. CDR3 size: 14 residues. Germline loops: CDR1 SNHLY, CDR2 FYNNEI. Per the authors' pipeline: How many nucleated cells were present was estimated from reference gene primer amplification. Repertoires were generated with immunoSEQ multiplex PCR, while TCRdb's copy carries only in-frame clones and drops some. V, J and clone size are those of that table, while D and trimming were read from the DNA. Found here are about 150,000 clones, around four fifths of them singletons; the top ten hold 6.2%.

The genes are TRBV2 and TRBJ1-1; TRBD1 matches at 8 bases. The sample consisted of PBMCs or T cells enriched from blood (not recorded which). This TCR derives from a middle-aged woman who had recovered from COVID-19. CDR3: CASQGAGENTEAFF. As DNA, the CDR3 is TGTGCCTCTCAGGGGGCGGGGGAAAACACTGAAGCTTTCTTT. The entire variable domain, with the rest obtained from reference TRBV2 and TRBJ1-1, is as follows: EPEVTQTPSHQVTQMGQEVILRCVPISNHLYFYWYRQILGQKVEFLVSFYNNEISEKSEIFDDQFSVERPDGSNFTLKIRSTKLEDSAMYFCASQGAGENTEAFFGQGTRLTVV.